This T cell receptor beta chain was found in a study of cytomegalovirus exposure and HLA in healthy donors. Findings of the study overall: Specificity for CMV antigens was confirmed in vitro for a few of the CMV-associated chains.

Germline CDR1 and CDR2: MNHEY and SVGAGI. This CDR3 contains 15 residues. V trimming: 6 bases; J trimming: 3 bases; junction bases outside the gene matches: 4. This clone was observed once. As yet, its antigen is unknown. In the PCR, 60 Vbeta and 13 Jbeta primers were used. Data came from immunoSEQ multiplex PCR; TCRdb stores just in-frame clones and leaves some out. The sample consists of tens of thousands of clones, around 77% of them appearing once. Sequencing input: PBMCs. The receptor was derived from a woman younger than 45 in good health and CMV-seronegative. The V gene is TRBV6-5, the J gene TRBJ2-1; 11 nucleotides agree with TRBD2. CDR3 amino acids: CASSRLAGLYNEQFF. CDR3 nucleotide sequence: TGTGCCAGCAGCCGACTAGCGGGGCTCTACAATGAGCAGTTCTTC.